What follows is one TCR beta chain and its context. Its antigen is unknown. The entry originates in a study of radiation and T cells in renal cell carcinoma. Study conclusions and caveats: In blood, top tumor clones expanded by 2 weeks, shrinking by 4.

Produced via immunoSEQ multiplex PCR; TCRdb's table is partial and in-frame only. The table includes some 150,000 clones, 86% detected once. Time point specified: blood 4 weeks post-SBRT, at nephrectomy. Treatment of the sample: 15 Gy SBRT to primary tumor, nephrectomy 4 weeks later. Nephrectomy followed 15 Gy stereotactic body radiation by 4 weeks. After SBRT, blood was collected at 2 and 4 weeks, plus baseline. The receptor was derived from a woman between 50 and 59 years old with renal cell carcinoma. The material was blood, obtained from a patient whose treatment included radiotherapy and nephrectomy.

The CDR3 bases are TGCGCCAGCAGTGAGGGGGACAGGCTCTTATACGAGCAGTACTTC. Its translation is CASSEGDRLLYEQYF. The J gene is TRBJ2-7, the V gene TRBV5-1, with 8 bases matching TRBD1. The ends lost 5 bases at V and 4 bases at J; junction bases unmatched: 11. This CDR3 is 15 amino acids long. Germline V CDR1 and CDR2: SGHRS, YFSETQ.